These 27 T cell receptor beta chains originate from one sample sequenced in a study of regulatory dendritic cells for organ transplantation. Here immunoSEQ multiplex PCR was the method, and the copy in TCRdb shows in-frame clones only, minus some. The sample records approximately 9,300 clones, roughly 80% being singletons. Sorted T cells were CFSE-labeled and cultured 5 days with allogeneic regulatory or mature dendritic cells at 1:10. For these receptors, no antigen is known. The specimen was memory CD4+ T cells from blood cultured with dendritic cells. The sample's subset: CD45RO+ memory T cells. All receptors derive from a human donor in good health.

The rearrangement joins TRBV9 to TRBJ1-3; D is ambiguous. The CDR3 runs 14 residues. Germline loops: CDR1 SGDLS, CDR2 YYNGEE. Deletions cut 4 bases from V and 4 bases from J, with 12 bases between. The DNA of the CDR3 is TGTGCCAGCAGCCGAGGTTTTGGCGGAAACACCATATATTTT. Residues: CASSRGFGGNTIYF.

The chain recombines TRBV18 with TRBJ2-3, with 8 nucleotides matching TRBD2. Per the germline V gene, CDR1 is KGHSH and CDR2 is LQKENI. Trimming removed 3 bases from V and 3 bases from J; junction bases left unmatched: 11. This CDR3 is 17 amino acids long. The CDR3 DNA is TGTGCCAGCTCACCTCTGCGGCCCACTAGCGGAACAGATACGCAGTATTTT. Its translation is CASSPLRPTSGTDTQYF.

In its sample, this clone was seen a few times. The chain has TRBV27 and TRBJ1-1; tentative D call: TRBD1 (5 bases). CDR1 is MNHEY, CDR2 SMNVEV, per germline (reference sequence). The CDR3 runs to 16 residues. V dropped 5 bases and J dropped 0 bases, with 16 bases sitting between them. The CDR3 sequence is CASSPLQTALNTEAFF. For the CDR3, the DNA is TGTGCCAGCAGTCCCCTCCAGACAGCATTGAACACTGAAGCTTTCTTT.

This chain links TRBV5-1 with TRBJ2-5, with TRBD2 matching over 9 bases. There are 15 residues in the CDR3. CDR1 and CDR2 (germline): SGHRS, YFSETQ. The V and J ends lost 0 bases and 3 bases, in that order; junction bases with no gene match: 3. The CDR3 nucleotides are TGCGCCAGCAGCTTGGGCGGGGGGGACGAAGAGACCCAGTACTTC. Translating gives CASSLGGGDEETQYF.

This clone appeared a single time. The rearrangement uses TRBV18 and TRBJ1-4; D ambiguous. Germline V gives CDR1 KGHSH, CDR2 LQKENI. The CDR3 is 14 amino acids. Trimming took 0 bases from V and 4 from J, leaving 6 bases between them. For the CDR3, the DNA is TGTGCCAGCTCACCACCGGCGGATAATGAAAAACTGTTTTTT. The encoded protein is CASSPPADNEKLFF.

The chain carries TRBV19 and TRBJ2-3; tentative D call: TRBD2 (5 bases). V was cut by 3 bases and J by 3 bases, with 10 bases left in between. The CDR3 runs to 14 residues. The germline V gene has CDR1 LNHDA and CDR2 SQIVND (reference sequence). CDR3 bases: TGTGCCAGTAGTATCAAAGCGGATACAGATACGCAGTATTTT. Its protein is CASSIKADTDTQYF.

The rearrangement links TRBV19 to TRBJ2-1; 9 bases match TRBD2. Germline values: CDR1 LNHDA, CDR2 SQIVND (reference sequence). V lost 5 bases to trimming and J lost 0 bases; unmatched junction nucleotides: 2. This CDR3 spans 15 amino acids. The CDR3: CASSPSGDSYNEQFF. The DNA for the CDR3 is TGTGCCAGTAGTCCTAGCGGGGACTCCTACAATGAGCAGTTCTTC.

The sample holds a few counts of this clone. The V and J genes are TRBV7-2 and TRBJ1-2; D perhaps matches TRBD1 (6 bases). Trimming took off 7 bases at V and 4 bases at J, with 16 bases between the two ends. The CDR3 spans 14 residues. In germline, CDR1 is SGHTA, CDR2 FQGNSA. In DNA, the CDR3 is TGTGCCAGCACCACCCGACAGGACCTCTATGGCTACACCTTC. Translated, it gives CASTTRQDLYGYTF. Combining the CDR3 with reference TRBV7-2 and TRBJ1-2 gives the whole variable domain GAGVSQSPSNKVTEKGKDVELRCDPISGHTALYWYRQSLGQGLEFLIYFQGNSAPDKSGLPSDRFSAERTGGSVSTLTIQRTQQEDSAVYLCASTTRQDLYGYTFGSGTRLTVV.

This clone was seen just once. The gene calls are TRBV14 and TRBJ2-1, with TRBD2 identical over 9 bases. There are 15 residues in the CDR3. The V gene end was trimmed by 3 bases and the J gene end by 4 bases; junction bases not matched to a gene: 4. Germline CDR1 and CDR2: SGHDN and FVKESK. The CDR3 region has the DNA TGTGCCAGCAGCCACTTAGCGGGAGCTTACAATGAGCAGTTCTTC. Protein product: CASSHLAGAYNEQFF.

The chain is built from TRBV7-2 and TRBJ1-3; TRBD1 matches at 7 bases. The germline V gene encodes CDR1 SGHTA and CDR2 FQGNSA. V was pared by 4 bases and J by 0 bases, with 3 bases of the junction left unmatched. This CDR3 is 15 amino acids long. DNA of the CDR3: TGTGCCAGCAGCTCGCAGGGGGACTCTGGAAACACCATATATTTT. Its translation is CASSSQGDSGNTIYF.

In nucleotides, the CDR3 is TGTGCCAGCAGCGACAGGGGGGGAAACATTCAGTACTTC. Protein product: CASSDRGGNIQYF. The chain is built from TRBV6-5 and TRBJ2-4, with 9 bases fitting TRBD1. The CDR3 spans 13 residues. The V and J ends lost 6 bases and 6 bases, in that order; junction bases with no gene match: 3. In germline, CDR1 is MNHEY, CDR2 SVGAGI.

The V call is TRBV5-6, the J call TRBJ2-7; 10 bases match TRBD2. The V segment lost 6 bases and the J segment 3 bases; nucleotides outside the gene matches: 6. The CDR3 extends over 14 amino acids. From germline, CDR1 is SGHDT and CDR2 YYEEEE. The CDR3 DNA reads TGTGCCAGCACCGGGACTAGCGCTTTCTACGAGCAGTACTTC. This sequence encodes CASTGTSAFYEQYF.

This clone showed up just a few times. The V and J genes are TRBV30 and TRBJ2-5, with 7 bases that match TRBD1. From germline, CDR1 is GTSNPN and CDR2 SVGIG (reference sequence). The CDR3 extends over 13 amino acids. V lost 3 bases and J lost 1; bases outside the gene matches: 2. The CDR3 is CAWRRDSQETQYF. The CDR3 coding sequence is TGTGCCTGGAGACGGGACAGCCAAGAGACCCAGTACTTC.

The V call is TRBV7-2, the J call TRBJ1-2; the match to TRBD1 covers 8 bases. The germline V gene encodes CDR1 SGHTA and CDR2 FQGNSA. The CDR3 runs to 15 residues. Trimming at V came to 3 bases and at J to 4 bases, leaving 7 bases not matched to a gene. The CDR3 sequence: CASSLAGGAGYGYTF. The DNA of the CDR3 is TGTGCCAGCAGCTTGGCAGGGGGCGCCGGCTATGGCTACACCTTC.

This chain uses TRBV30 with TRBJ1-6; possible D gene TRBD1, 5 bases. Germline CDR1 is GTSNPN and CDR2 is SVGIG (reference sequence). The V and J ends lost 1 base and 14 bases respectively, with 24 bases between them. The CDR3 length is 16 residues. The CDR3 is CAWSAPGSPRVLALHF. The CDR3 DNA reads TGTGCCTGGAGTGCTCCGGGCTCTCCCAGGGTTTTGGCCCTCCACTTT.

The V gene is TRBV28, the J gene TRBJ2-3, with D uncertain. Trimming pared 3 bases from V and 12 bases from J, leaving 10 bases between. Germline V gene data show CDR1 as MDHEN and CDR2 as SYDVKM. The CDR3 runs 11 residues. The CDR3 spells CASSLARAQYF. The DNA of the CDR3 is TGTGCCAGCAGTTTGGCCCGGGCCCAGTATTTT.

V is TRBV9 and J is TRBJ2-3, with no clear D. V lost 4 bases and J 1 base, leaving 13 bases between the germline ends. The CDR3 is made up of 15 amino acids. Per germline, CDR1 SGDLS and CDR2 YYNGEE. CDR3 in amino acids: CASSIYSRGTDTQYF. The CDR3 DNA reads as TGTGCCAGCAGCATATACTCTAGGGGCACAGATACGCAGTATTTT.

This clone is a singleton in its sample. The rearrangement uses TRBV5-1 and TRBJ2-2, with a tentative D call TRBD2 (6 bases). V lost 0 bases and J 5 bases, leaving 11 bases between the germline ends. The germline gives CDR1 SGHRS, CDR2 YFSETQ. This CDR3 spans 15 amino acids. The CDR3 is CASSLVAGRTGELFF. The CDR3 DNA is TGCGCCAGCAGCTTGGTGGCGGGGCGGACCGGGGAGCTGTTTTTT.

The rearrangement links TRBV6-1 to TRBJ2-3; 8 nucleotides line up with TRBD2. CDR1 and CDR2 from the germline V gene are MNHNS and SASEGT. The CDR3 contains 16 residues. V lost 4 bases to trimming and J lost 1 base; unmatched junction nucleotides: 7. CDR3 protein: CASSVVAGGRTDTQYF. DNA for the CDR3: TGTGCCAGCAGTGTCGTCGCGGGGGGCCGCACAGATACGCAGTATTTT.

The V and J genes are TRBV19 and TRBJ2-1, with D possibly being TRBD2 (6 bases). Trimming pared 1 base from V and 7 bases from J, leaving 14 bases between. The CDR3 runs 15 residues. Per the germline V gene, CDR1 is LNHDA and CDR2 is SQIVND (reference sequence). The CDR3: CASSIGTTPSNEQFF. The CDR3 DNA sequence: TGTGCCAGTAGTATAGGGACTACCCCTAGTAATGAGCAGTTCTTC.

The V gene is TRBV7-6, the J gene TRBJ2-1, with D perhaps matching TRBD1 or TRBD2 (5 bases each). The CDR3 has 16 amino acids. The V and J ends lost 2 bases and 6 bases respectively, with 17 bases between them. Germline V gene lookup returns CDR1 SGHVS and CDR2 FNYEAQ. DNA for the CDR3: TGTGCCAGCAGCTTAAACCGGGGCCCCAAAGGCAATGAGCAGTTCTTC. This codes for CASSLNRGPKGNEQFF. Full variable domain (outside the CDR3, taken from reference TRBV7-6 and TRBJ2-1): GAGVSQSPRYKVTKRGQDVALRCDPISGHVSLYWYRQALGQGPEFLTYFNYEAQQDKSGLPNDRFSAERPEGSISTLTIQRTEQRDSAMYRCASSLNRGPKGNEQFFGPGTRLTVL.

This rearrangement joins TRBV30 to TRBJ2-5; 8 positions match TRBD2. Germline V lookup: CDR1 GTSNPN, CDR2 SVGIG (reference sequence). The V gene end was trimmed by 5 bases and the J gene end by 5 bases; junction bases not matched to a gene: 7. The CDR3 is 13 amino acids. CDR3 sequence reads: CAWQRESVETQYF. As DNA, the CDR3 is TGTGCCTGGCAGCGGGAGTCGGTGGAGACCCAGTACTTC.

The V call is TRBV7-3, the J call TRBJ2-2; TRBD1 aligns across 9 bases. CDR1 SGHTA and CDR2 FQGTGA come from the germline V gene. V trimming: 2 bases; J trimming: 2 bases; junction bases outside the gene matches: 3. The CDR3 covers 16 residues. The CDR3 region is CASSLGGQGNTGELFF. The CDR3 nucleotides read TGTGCCAGCAGCTTAGGGGGACAGGGTAACACCGGGGAGCTGTTTTTT.

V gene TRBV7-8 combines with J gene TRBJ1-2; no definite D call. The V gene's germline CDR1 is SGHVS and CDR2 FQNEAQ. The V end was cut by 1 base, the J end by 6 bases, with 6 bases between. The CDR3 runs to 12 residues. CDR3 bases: TGTGCCAGCAGCTTAGGAGGAGATGGCTACACCTTC. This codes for CASSLGGDGYTF.

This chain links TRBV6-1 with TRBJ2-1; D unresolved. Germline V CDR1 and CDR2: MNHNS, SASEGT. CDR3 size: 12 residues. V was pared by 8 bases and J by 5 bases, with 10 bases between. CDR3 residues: CASGGDDNEQFF. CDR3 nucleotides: TGTGCCAGCGGTGGAGATGACAATGAGCAGTTCTTC.

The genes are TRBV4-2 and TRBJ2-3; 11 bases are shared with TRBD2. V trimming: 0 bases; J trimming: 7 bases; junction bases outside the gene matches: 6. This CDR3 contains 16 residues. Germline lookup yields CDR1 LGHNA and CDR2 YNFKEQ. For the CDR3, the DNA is TGTGCCAGCAGCCAAGATGATAGCGGGGGGGCAAATACGCAGTATTTT. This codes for CASSQDDSGGANTQYF.

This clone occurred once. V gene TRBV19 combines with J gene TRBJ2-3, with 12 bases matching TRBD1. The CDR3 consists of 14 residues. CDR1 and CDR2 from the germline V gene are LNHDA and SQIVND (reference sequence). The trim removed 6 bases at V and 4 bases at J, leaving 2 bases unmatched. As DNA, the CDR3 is TGTGCCAGTAGCGGGACAGGGGGCTCAGATACGCAGTATTTT. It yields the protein CASSGTGGSDTQYF.